The 22 T cell receptor beta chains below come from one sample, sequenced in a study of blood T cells in healthy people across ages. Sample-barcoded 5' priming and a J-beta primer mix drove a second PCR of roughly 6 to 12 cycles. TCRdb recomputed calls from the 5' RACE reads with MiXCR, one row per CDR3 protein. The table includes about 640,000 distinct CDR3 sequences, 58% detected once. Sequencing was carried out using blood. The receptors originated from a man between 60 and 75 years old in good health.

This chain uses TRBV20-1 with TRBJ1-4, with D perhaps matching TRBD1 (6 bases). Trimming stripped 3 bases from V and 7 bases from J, with 12 bases between. The CDR3 spans 13 residues. Germline-derived CDR1 and CDR2 are DFQATT and SNEGSKA (reference sequence). The CDR3 nucleotides read TGCAGTGCTAGGGACAGCGAGAGTGAAAAACTGTTTTTT. It yields the protein CSARDSESEKLFF.

The genes are TRBV15 and TRBJ2-5; TRBD2 matches 8 bases. The CDR3 contains 14 residues. The V and J ends lost 3 bases and 11 bases, in that order; junction bases with no gene match: 11. Germline CDR1 is LNHNV and CDR2 is YYDKDF (reference sequence). CDR3 in amino acids: CATSSGLADNEQYF. Here the CDR3 DNA reads TGTGCCACCAGCAGCGGACTAGCCGACAATGAGCAGTACTTC.

On this clonotype: One end of the junction fails to match germline, which may point to a read error. The chain links TRBV12-3 or TRBV12-4 to TRBJ2-5; 7 bases are shared with TRBD2. This CDR3 is 12 amino acids long. Here the CDR3 reads CASSFGRETQYF. In DNA, the CDR3 is TGCGCCAGCAGCTTCGGGAGGGAGACCCAGTACTTC.

The V gene is TRBV11-2, the J gene TRBJ2-2; D is perhaps TRBD1 (6 bases). Germline CDR1 SGHAT, CDR2 FQNNGV. The CDR3 is 16 amino acids. V gave up 2 bases and J gave up 1 base, with 11 bases separating them. The CDR3, as DNA: TGTGCCAGCAGCTTAAGGGGGACCCAGAACACCGGGGAGCTGTTTTTT. Protein product: CASSLRGTQNTGELFF.

V gene TRBV20-1 combines with J gene TRBJ2-3; 10 nucleotides match TRBD2. V trimming: 2 bases; J trimming: 4 bases; junction bases outside the gene matches: 0. CDR3 length: 13 residues. Germline V gives CDR1 DFQATT, CDR2 SNEGSKA (reference sequence). This chain's CDR3 is CSARLAGADTQYF. The CDR3 DNA reads TGCAGTGCTAGACTAGCGGGGGCAGATACGCAGTATTTT.

V is TRBV7-2 and J is TRBJ2-5; D possibly corresponds to TRBD2 (5 bases). This CDR3 has 13 residues. V was pared by 5 bases and J by 3 bases, with 10 bases between. Germline CDR1 is SGHTA and CDR2 is FQGNSA. The CDR3 nucleotides are TGTGCCAGCAGCGTTGCAGCGGAAGAGACCCAGTACTTC. It encodes CASSVAAEETQYF. The whole variable domain, remainder taken from reference TRBV7-2 and TRBJ2-5, is GAGVSQSPSNKVTEKGKDVELRCDPISGHTALYWYRQSLGQGLEFLIYFQGNSAPDKSGLPSDRFSAERTGGSVSTLTIQRTQQEDSAVYLCASSVAAEETQYFGPGTRLLVL.

V and J are TRBV29-1 and TRBJ1-2; D is ambiguous. From germline, CDR1 is SQVTM and CDR2 ANQGSEA. Between the trimmed V and J ends, which lost 3 bases and 4 bases, there was a span of 9 bases. The CDR3 extends over 12 amino acids. For the CDR3, the DNA is TGCAGCGTTGATTTCGGCGTCTATGGCTACACCTTC. Translating gives CSVDFGVYGYTF.

On this clonotype: One junction end does not reproduce the germline sequence, and a read error may be involved. The chain has TRBV27 and TRBJ1-2; D is ambiguous. CDR1 MNHEY and CDR2 SMNVEV come from the germline V gene (reference sequence). The CDR3 length is 14 residues. DNA of the CDR3: TGTGTCAGCAGTTCCGCAGGTGCGGGATATGGCTACACCTTC. Protein product: CVSSSAGAGYGYTF.

The genes are TRBV5-1 and TRBJ2-2, with TRBD2 as a possible D gene (6 bases). Germline V gene lookup returns CDR1 SGHRS and CDR2 YFSETQ. Between the trimmed V and J ends, which lost 4 bases and 4 bases, there was a span of 17 bases. This CDR3 has 16 residues. CDR3 sequence: CASSPGNTGSTGELFF. The CDR3 DNA follows: TGCGCCAGCAGCCCCGGGAATACCGGGAGCACCGGGGAGCTGTTTTTT.

This clonotype was found a few times. The chain has TRBV27 and TRBJ2-5, with D maybe TRBD2 (7 bases). V lost 4 bases and J lost 5, with 20 bases in between. CDR1 is MNHEY, CDR2 SMNVEV, per germline (reference sequence). This CDR3 is built from 16 residues. The CDR3 protein is CASSSSPRGGEETQYF. The CDR3 coding sequence is TGTGCCAGCAGTTCCTCCCCAAGGGGGGGCGAGGAGACCCAGTACTTC.

The gene calls are TRBV27 and TRBJ1-2; a possible D gene is TRBD1 (5 bases). V shed 4 bases and J shed 4 bases, with 16 bases lying between them. The CDR3 loop spans 15 amino acids. Germline CDR1 reads MNHEY; CDR2 reads SMNVEV (reference sequence). The CDR3 bases are TGTGCCAGCAGTTGTGGGGCAGGCGGGACCTATGGCTACACCTTC. It encodes CASSCGAGGTYGYTF.

The J gene is TRBJ2-7, the V gene TRBV12-3 or TRBV12-4; TRBD1 matches 9 bases. This CDR3 is 16 amino acids long. J gave up 3 bases and V 6 bases, and 12 bases lay outside the gene matches. The CDR3: CASRAEDGTGHYEQYF. CDR3 in DNA: TGTGCCAGCAGGGCCGAAGACGGGACAGGGCACTACGAGCAGTACTTC.

The J gene is TRBJ2-3, the V gene TRBV10-3; D not resolved. The CDR3 is made up of 15 amino acids. CDR1 is ENHRY, CDR2 SYGVKD, per germline. Trimming cost V 3 bases and J 2 bases, with 12 bases left between them. The CDR3: CAISDGWRITDTQYF. As DNA, the CDR3 is TGTGCCATCAGTGACGGTTGGCGGATCACAGATACGCAGTATTTT.

The V and J genes are TRBV4-1 and TRBJ2-4, with D perhaps matching TRBD1 (7 bases). The germline CDR1 and CDR2 sequences are MGHRA and YSYEKL. V was trimmed by 4 bases and J by 7 bases, leaving 17 bases between them. This CDR3 contains 15 residues. The CDR3 region is CASSRLTGRWNIQYF. The CDR3 DNA sequence: TGCGCCAGCAGCCGGCTGACAGGGAGGTGGAACATTCAGTACTTC.

The CDR3 sequence is CASTAAGGTFNEQFF. CDR3 DNA sequence: TGCGCCAGTACGGCTGCGGGGGGGACTTTCAATGAGCAGTTCTTC. The rearrangement joins TRBV5-1 to TRBJ2-1, with 9 positions matching TRBD2. Trimming cost V 8 bases and J 6 bases; bases outside gene matches: 12. The CDR3 is made up of 15 amino acids. The germline CDR1 and CDR2 sequences are SGHRS and YFSETQ.

This clonotype was seen a handful of times. The rearrangement joins TRBV29-1 to TRBJ2-6, with 10 bases identical to TRBD1. This CDR3 has 15 residues. Trimming removed 5 bases from V and 0 bases from J; junction bases left unmatched: 1. CDR1 is SQVTM, CDR2 ANQGSEA, per germline. Here the CDR3 reads CSVWTGGSGANVLTF. The CDR3 bases are TGCAGCGTTTGGACAGGGGGCTCTGGGGCCAACGTCCTGACTTTC.

The genes are TRBV15 and TRBJ2-4; possibly TRBD2 for D (7 bases). Trimming stripped 2 bases from V and 4 bases from J, with 15 bases between. Germline CDR1 LNHNV, CDR2 YYDKDF (reference sequence). The CDR3 sequence is 16 residues long. DNA of the CDR3: TGTGCCACCAGCAGATTCAAGGGGGGGAATAAAAACATTCAGTACTTC. It translates to CATSRFKGGNKNIQYF.

J is TRBJ2-3 and V is TRBV12-3 or TRBV12-4, with D maybe TRBD2 (6 bases). Trimming shortened V by 5 bases and J by 1 base, and 13 bases separated the two germline ends. This CDR3 region has 15 residues. In nucleotides, the CDR3 is TGTGCCAGCAGTCATGGCGGGGTGGGCACAGATACGCAGTATTTT. It encodes CASSHGGVGTDTQYF.

This clonotype was observed a few times. The V and J genes are TRBV5-1 and TRBJ2-7; the D is unclear. The germline V and J ends were trimmed by 3 bases and 2 bases, with 12 bases remaining between them. CDR1 is SGHRS, CDR2 YFSETQ, per germline. The CDR3 length is 14 residues. The CDR3, as DNA: TGCGCCAGCAGCTCGGACGGCGAGACCTACGAGCAGTACTTC. Translation gives CASSSDGETYEQYF.

This clonotype was found a few times. The chain employs TRBV20-1 and TRBJ2-5; D perhaps matches TRBD1 (5 bases). The ends were cut back, 3 bases at V and 0 bases at J, with 14 bases in the middle. This CDR3 is built from 15 residues. Germline V gene lookup returns CDR1 DFQATT and CDR2 SNEGSKA (reference sequence). The CDR3 DNA reads TGCAGTGCTAGCTCCGACAACAGGTACCAAGAGACCCAGTACTTC. It yields the protein CSASSDNRYQETQYF.

This clonotype has just a few counts. This chain connects TRBV28 to TRBJ2-7; possibly TRBD1 for D (6 bases). Germline CDR1 reads MDHEN; CDR2 reads SYDVKM. V lost 1 base and J lost 1, with 11 bases in between. The CDR3 spans 15 residues. The CDR3 DNA reads as TGTGCCAGCAGTTTATCCGGGACACTGTCCTACGAGCAGTACTTC. Its translation: CASSLSGTLSYEQYF.

A single count supports this clonotype. V gene TRBV5-1 combines with J gene TRBJ2-2; the D gene is possibly TRBD2 (5 bases). The CDR3 is made up of 16 amino acids. Per germline, CDR1 SGHRS and CDR2 YFSETQ. With 0 bases removed from V and 6 bases from J, the gap between germline ends came to 15 bases. The CDR3 spells CASSLGGLYGSGELFF. Here the CDR3 DNA reads TGCGCCAGCAGCTTGGGAGGACTCTATGGATCCGGGGAGCTGTTTTTT.